The subject of this entry is one T cell receptor (beta chain). Its specificity is unknown. A second PCR, run for about 7 to 11 cycles, used a sample-barcoded 5' primer plus a J-beta primer mix. TCRdb re-called the 5' RACE reads with MiXCR, one entry per CDR3 protein. The table has hundreds of thousands of distinct CDR3 sequences, approximately 67% seen once. The CDR3 totals 14 residues. CDR1 is SGHNT, CDR2 YYREEE, per germline (reference sequence). The sample is drawn from a study of blood T cells in healthy people across ages. Study-wide results and caveats: Roughly linear declines in TCR beta diversity per million T cells occurred with age.

A minimum of 5 micrograms of total RNA was extracted per sample. The source material was blood. The source of this sequence is a man younger than 40 in good health. This rearrangement joins TRBV5-4 to TRBJ2-7; D call uncertain. Near its end, the DNA agrees better with TRBJ2-5, so the J call may be wrong. CDR3 nucleotide sequence: TGTGCCAGCAGCTTAGCAGTGAGTCGTGAGACCCAGTACTTC. This gives the protein CASSLAVSRETQYF.